This T cell receptor (beta chain) was recorded in a study of cytomegalovirus exposure and HLA in healthy donors. On the study more broadly: The study placed 70% to 85% of its approximately 400 genotyped donors in the Caucasian-associated ancestry cluster.

The PCR had 60 Vbeta and 13 Jbeta primers. Method: immunoSEQ multiplex PCR; TCRdb's copy keeps in-frame clones and lacks some. This repertoire shows approximately 190,000 clones, over 80% found once; its top ten account for 1% to 1.5%. The CDR3 totals 12 residues. Looked up from germline, CDR1 is SNHLY and CDR2 is FYNNEI. Trimming took off 0 bases at V and 12 bases at J, with 9 bases between the two ends. The TCR comes from a man aged 30 to 39 in good health and CMV-seronegative. The sample was PBMCs. The genes are TRBV2 and TRBJ2-4, with D unresolved. CDR3 sequence reads: CASSEAISSQYF. The CDR3 DNA follows: TGTGCCAGCAGTGAAGCAATATCCAGTCAGTACTTC.